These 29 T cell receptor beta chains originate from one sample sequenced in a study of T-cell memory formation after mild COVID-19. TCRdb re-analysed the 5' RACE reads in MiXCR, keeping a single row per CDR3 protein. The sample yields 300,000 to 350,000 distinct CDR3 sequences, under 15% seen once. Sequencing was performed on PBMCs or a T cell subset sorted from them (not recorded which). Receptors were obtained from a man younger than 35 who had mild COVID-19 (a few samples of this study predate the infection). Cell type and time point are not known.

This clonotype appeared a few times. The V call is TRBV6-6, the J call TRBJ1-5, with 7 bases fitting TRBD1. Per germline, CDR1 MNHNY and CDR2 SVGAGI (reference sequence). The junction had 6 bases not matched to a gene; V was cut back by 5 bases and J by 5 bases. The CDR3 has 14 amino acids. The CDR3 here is CASSGDREYQPQHF. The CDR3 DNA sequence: TGTGCCAGCAGTGGCGACAGGGAATATCAGCCCCAGCATTTT.

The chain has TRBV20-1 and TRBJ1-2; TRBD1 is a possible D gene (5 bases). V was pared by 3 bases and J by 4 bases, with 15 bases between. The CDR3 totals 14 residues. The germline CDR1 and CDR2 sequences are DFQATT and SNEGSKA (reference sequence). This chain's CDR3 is CSARLTDGGYGYTF. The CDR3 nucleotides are TGCAGTGCTAGGCTGACAGACGGCGGCTATGGCTACACCTTC.

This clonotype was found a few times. The CDR3 protein is CASSYSKPIIETQYF. In nucleotides, the CDR3 is TGTGCCAGCAGTTACTCGAAACCGATCATAGAGACCCAGTACTTC. This chain joins TRBV6-5 and TRBJ2-5; no reliable D call. Germline CDR1 is MNHEY and CDR2 is SVGAGI. Trimming pared 0 bases from V and 4 bases from J, leaving 12 bases between. CDR3 length equals 15 residues.

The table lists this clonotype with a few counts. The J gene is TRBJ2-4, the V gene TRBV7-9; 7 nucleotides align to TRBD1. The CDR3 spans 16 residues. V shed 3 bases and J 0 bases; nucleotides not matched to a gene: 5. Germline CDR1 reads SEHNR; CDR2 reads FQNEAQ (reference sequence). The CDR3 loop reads CASSLGQRLAKNIQYF. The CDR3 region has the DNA TGTGCCAGCAGCTTGGGACAGAGATTAGCCAAAAACATTCAGTACTTC.

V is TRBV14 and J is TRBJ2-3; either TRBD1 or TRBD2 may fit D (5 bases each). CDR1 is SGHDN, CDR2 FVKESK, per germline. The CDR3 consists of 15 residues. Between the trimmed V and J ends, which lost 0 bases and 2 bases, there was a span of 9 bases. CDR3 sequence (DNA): TGTGCCAGCAGCCAAGATCAGGGAGACACAGATACGCAGTATTTT. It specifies CASSQDQGDTDTQYF.

CDR3 DNA: TGTGCCAGCAGTGAATTTCATGGCTACACCTTC. Its translation: CASSEFHGYTF. V and J are TRBV6-1 and TRBJ1-2; D gene unclear. V was clipped by 2 bases and J by 6 bases, with 4 bases between them. The CDR3 has 11 amino acids. The germline V gene has CDR1 MNHNS and CDR2 SASEGT.

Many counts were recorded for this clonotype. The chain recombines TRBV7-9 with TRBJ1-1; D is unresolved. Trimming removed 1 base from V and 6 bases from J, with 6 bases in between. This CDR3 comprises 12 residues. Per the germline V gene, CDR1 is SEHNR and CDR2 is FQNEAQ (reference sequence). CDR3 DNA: TGTGCCAGCAGCTTAGGGGGTCCTGAAGCTTTCTTT. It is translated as CASSLGGPEAFF.

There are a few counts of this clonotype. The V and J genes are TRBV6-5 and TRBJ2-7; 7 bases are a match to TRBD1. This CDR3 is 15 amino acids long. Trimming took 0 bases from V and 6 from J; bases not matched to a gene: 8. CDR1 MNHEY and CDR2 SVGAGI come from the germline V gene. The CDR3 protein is CASSYSSDRDGEQYV. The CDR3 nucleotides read TGTGCCAGCAGTTACTCGTCCGACAGGGATGGCGAGCAGTACGTC.

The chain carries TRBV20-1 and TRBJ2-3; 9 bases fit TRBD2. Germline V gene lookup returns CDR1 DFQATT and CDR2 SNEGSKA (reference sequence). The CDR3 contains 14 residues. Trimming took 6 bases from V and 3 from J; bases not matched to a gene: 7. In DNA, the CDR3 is TGCAGTGCCATCAATAGCGGGGGAACAGATACGCAGTATTTT. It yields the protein CSAINSGGTDTQYF.

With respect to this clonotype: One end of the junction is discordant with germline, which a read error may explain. CDR3 amino acids: CASSYAQGVNQPKHF. The DNA for the CDR3 is TGTGCCAGCAGTTACGCGCAGGGGGTCAACCAGCCCAAGCATTTT. The V call is TRBV6-6, the J call TRBJ1-5, with 7 bases identical to TRBD1. The CDR3 runs to 15 residues. CDR1 and CDR2 (germline): MNHNY, SVGAGI (reference sequence).

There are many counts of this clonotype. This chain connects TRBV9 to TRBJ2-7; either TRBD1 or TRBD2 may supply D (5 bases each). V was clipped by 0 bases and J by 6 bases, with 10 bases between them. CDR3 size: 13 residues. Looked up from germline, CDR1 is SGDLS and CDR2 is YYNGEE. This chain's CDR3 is CASSVGVGGEQYF. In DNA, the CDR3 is TGTGCCAGCAGCGTAGGGGTTGGGGGCGAGCAGTACTTC.

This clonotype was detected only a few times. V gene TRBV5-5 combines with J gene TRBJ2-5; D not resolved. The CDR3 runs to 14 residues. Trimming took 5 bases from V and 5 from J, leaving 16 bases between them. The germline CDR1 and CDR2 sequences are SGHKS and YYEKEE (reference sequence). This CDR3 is CASRPVGSGETQYF. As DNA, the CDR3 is TGTGCCAGCAGGCCCGTCGGTAGTGGGGAGACCCAGTACTTC.

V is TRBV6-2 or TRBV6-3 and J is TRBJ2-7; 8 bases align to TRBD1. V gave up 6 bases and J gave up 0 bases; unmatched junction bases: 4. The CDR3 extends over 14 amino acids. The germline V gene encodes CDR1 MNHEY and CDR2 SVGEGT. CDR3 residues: CASRRQGTSYEQYV. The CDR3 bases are TGTGCCAGCAGAAGACAGGGGACCTCCTACGAGCAGTACGTC.

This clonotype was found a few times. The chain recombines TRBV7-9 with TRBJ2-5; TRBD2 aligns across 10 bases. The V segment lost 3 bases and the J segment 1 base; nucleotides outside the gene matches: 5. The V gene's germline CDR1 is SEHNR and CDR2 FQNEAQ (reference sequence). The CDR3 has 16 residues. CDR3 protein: CASSFLAGDIQETQYF. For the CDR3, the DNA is TGTGCCAGCAGCTTCCTAGCGGGGGATATCCAAGAGACCCAGTACTTC.

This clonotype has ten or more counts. The CDR3 nucleotides read TGTGCCAGCAGCCCAAATCCGGAGACCCAGTACTTC. As protein: CASSPNPETQYF. V usage is TRBV7-8 and J usage is TRBJ2-5; D call uncertain. There are 12 residues in the CDR3. V lost 5 bases to trimming and J lost 5 bases, with 9 bases between them. The V gene's germline CDR1 is SGHVS and CDR2 FQNEAQ. Combining the CDR3 with reference TRBV7-8 and TRBJ2-5 gives the whole variable domain GAGVSQSPRYKVAKRGQDVALRCDPISGHVSLFWYQQALGQGPEFLTYFQNEAQLDKSGLPSDRFFAERPEGSVSTLKIQRTQQEDSAVYLCASSPNPETQYFGPGTRLLVL.

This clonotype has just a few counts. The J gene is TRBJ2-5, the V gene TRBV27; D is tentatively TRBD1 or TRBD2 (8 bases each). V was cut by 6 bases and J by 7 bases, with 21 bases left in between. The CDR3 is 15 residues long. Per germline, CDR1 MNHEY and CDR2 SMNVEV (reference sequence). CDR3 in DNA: TGTGCCAGCAGCTTAGCGGGGCAGGGGGCTGGGACCCAGTACTTC. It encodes CASSLAGQGAGTQYF.

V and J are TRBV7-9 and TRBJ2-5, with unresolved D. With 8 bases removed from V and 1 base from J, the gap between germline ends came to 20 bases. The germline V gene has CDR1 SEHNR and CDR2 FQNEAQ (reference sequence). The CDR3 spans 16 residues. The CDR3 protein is CASASPHWGIQETQYF. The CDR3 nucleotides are TGTGCCAGCGCCTCCCCCCACTGGGGAATCCAAGAGACCCAGTACTTC.

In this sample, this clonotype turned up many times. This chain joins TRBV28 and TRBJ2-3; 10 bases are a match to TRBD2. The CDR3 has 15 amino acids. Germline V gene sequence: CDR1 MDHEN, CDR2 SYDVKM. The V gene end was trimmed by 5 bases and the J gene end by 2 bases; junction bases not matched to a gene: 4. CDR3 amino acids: CASSLAGANTDTQYF. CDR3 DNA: TGTGCCAGCAGTCTAGCGGGGGCCAACACAGATACGCAGTATTTT. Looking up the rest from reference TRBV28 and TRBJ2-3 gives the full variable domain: DVKVTQSSRYLVKRTGEKVFLECVQDMDHENMFWYRQDPGLGLRLIYFSYDVKMKEKGDIPEGYSVSREKKERFSLILESASTNQTSMYLCASSLAGANTDTQYFGPGTRLTVL.

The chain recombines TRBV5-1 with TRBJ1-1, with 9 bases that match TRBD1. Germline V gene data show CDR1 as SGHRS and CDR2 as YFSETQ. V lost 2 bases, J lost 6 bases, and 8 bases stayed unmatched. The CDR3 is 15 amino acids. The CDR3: CASSLLTGGPAEAFF. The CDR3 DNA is TGCGCCAGCAGCTTATTAACAGGGGGCCCCGCTGAAGCTTTCTTT.

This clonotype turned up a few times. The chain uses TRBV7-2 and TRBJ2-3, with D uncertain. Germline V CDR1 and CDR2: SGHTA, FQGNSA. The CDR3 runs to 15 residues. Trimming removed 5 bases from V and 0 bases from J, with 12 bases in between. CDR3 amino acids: CASSPTYLSTDTQYF. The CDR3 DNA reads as TGTGCCAGCAGCCCCACTTATCTGAGCACAGATACGCAGTATTTT.

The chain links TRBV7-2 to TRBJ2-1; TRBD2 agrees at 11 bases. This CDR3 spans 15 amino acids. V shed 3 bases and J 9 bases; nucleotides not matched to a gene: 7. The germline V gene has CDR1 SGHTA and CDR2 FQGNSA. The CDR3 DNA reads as TGTGCCAGCAGCTTCAGCCTAGCGGGGGGCGCTGAGCAGTTCTTC. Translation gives CASSFSLAGGAEQFF.

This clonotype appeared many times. The CDR3 coding sequence is TGTGCCAGCAGTGACTCAAGCGGGGGCTCGGGTGAGCAGTTCTTC. Amino acid sequence: CASSDSSGGSGEQFF. The chain has TRBV6-4 and TRBJ2-1, with 8 bases identical to TRBD2. The CDR3 sequence is 15 residues long. Germline assignment: CDR1 MRHNA and CDR2 SNTAGT. Trimming at V came to 0 bases and at J to 9 bases, leaving 7 bases not matched to a gene.

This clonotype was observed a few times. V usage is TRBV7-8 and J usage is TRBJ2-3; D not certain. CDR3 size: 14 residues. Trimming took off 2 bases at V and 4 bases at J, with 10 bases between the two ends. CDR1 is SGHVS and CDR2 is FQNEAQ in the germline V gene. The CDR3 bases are TGTGCCAGCAGCTTACCAGAGAGGTCAGATACGCAGTATTTT. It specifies CASSLPERSDTQYF.

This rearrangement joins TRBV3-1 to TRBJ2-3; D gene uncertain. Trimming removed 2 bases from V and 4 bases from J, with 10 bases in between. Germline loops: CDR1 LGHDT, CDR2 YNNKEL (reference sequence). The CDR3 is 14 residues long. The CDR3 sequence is CASSQQPEPDTQYF. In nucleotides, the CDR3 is TGTGCCAGCAGCCAACAGCCGGAACCAGATACGCAGTATTTT.

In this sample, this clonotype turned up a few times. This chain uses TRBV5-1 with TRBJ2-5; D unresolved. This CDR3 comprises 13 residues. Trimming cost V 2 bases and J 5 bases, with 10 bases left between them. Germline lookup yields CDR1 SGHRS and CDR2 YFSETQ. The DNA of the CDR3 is TGCGCCAGCAGCTTTACGGTGGGGGAGACCCAGTACTTC. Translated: CASSFTVGETQYF.

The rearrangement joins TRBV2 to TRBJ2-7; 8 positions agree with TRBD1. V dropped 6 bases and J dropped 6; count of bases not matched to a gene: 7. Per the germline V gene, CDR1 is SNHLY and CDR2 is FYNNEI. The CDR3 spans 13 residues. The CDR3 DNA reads TGTGCCAGCAGGGAGGACAGGGATGGCGAGCAGTACTTC. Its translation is CASREDRDGEQYF. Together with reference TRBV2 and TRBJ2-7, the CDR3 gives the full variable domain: EPEVTQTPSHQVTQMGQEVILRCVPISNHLYFYWYRQILGQKVEFLVSFYNNEISEKSEIFDDQFSVERPDGSNFTLKIRSTKLEDSAMYFCASREDRDGEQYFGPGTRLTVT.

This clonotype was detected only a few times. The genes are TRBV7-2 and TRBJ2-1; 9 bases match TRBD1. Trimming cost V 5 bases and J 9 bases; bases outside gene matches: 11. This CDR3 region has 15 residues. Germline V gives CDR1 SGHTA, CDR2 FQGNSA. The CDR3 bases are TGTGCCAGCAGCATCCCGGGACAGGGTATCAGTGAGCAGTTCTTC. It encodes CASSIPGQGISEQFF.

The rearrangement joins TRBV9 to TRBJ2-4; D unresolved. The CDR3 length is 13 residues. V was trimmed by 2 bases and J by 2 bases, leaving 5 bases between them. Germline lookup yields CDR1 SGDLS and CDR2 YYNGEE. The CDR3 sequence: CASSVDPKNIQYF. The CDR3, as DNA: TGTGCCAGCAGCGTTGATCCCAAAAACATTCAGTACTTC.

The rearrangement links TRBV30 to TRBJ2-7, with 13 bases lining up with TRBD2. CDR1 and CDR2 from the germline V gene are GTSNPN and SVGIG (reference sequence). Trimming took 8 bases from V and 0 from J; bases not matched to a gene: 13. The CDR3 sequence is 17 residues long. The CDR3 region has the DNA TGTGCCCTGGGCGTTGGGACTAGCGGGGCGATCTCCTACGAGCAGTACTTC. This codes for CALGVGTSGAISYEQYF.